The rows below give T cell receptor beta chains drawn from one sample of a study of early T cells in non-severe SARS-CoV-2 infection. MiXCR, run by TCRdb on the 5' RACE reads, gives a single entry per CDR3 protein. The sample shows fewer than 100,000 distinct CDR3 sequences, approximately 13% of them seen only once. The sample was whole blood. These receptors were collected from an adult who was a healthcare worker with PCR-confirmed SARS-CoV-2 infection or an uninfected control (not recorded which). Each CDR3 is given with its conserved first and last residue. Each record gives: clone size, D gene, J gene, V gene, CDR3 protein, CDR3 DNA. D genes are given only for firm matches. A row's size may be missing; if present it is once, few, many or a size class.

abundance: many; d_gene: .; j_gene: TRBJ2-7; v_gene: TRBV28; CDR3aa: CASRQAPRGEQYF; CDR3nt: TGTGCCAGCAGACAGGCCCCCCGGGGCGAGCAGTACTTC
abundance: many; d_gene: TRBD2; j_gene: TRBJ2-1; v_gene: TRBV10-1; CDR3aa: CASSGRGGFYNEQFF; CDR3nt: TGCGCCAGCAGTGGTCGCGGGGGGTTCTACAATGAGCAGTTCTTC
abundance: many; d_gene: .; j_gene: TRBJ1-5; v_gene: TRBV5-1; CDR3aa: CASIGGNQPQHF; CDR3nt: TGCGCCAGCATAGGGGGCAATCAGCCCCAGCATTTT
abundance: many; d_gene: .; j_gene: TRBJ2-1; v_gene: TRBV2; CDR3aa: CASSLAQGKGNEQFF; CDR3nt: TGTGCCAGCAGTTTGGCGCAGGGAAAAGGGAATGAGCAGTTCTTC
abundance: many; d_gene: .; j_gene: TRBJ2-1; v_gene: TRBV28; CDR3aa: CASSFATLGDNEQFF; CDR3nt: TGTGCCAGCAGTTTCGCTACCCTTGGCGACAATGAGCAGTTCTTC
abundance: many; d_gene: .; j_gene: TRBJ2-7; v_gene: TRBV9; CDR3aa: CASSVAGEPHYEQYF; CDR3nt: TGTGCCAGCAGCGTAGCTGGGGAACCCCACTACGAGCAGTACTTC
abundance: many; d_gene: TRBD1; j_gene: TRBJ1-2; v_gene: TRBV7-8; CDR3aa: CASSAGQMSGYTF; CDR3nt: TGTGCCAGCAGCGCGGGACAGATGAGCGGCTACACCTTC
abundance: many; d_gene: .; j_gene: TRBJ2-5; v_gene: TRBV6-5; CDR3aa: CASSLNPETQYF; CDR3nt: TGTGCCAGCAGCCTCAACCCGGAGACCCAGTACTTC
abundance: .; d_gene: .; j_gene: TRBJ1-5; v_gene: TRBV2; CDR3aa: CASSGQGRVQPQHF; CDR3nt: TGTGCCAGCAGTGGCCAGGGTAGGGTTCAGCCCCAGCATTTT
abundance: .; d_gene: .; j_gene: TRBJ1-1; v_gene: TRBV5-6; CDR3aa: CASSFVGRAPTEAFF; CDR3nt: TGTGCCAGCAGCTTCGTCGGACGGGCCCCCACTGAAGCTTTCTTT
abundance: many; d_gene: .; j_gene: TRBJ2-5; v_gene: TRBV12-3/TRBV12-4; CDR3aa: CASSLVGGGPETQYF; CDR3nt: TGTGCCAGCAGTTTAGTGGGAGGGGGGCCGGAGACCCAGTACTTC
abundance: many; d_gene: .; j_gene: TRBJ1-6; v_gene: TRBV28; CDR3aa: CASSPDINSPLHF; CDR3nt: TGTGCCAGCAGTCCGGACATCAATTCACCCCTCCACTTT
abundance: few; d_gene: .; j_gene: TRBJ2-1; v_gene: TRBV29-1; CDR3aa: CSGVEDEQFF; CDR3nt: TGCAGCGGCGTCGAGGATGAGCAGTTCTTC
abundance: many; d_gene: TRBD2; j_gene: TRBJ2-5; v_gene: TRBV4-1; CDR3aa: CASSPARGGSGALAETQYF; CDR3nt: TGCGCCAGCAGCCCCGCCAGAGGGGGTAGCGGGGCATTGGCGGAGACCCAGTACTTC
abundance: few; d_gene: TRBD1; j_gene: TRBJ1-6; v_gene: TRBV5-4; CDR3aa: CASSLNRGSYNSPLHF; CDR3nt: TGTGCCAGCAGTTTAAACAGGGGCTCCTATAATTCACCCCTCCACTTT
abundance: many; d_gene: .; j_gene: TRBJ1-2; v_gene: TRBV7-9; CDR3aa: CAFPGDSYYGYTF; CDR3nt: TGTGCCTTTCCCGGCGACAGCTACTATGGCTACACCTTC
abundance: .; d_gene: .; j_gene: TRBJ1-1; v_gene: TRBV28; CDR3aa: CASFPSRQNTEAFF; CDR3nt: TGTGCCAGCTTCCCCTCCAGGCAAAACACTGAAGCTTTCTTT
abundance: .; d_gene: TRBD2; j_gene: TRBJ2-2; v_gene: TRBV29-1; CDR3aa: CSVVLARNTGELFF; CDR3nt: TGCAGCGTTGTACTAGCGCGGAACACCGGGGAGCTGTTTTTT
abundance: many; d_gene: .; j_gene: TRBJ2-5; v_gene: TRBV5-1; CDR3aa: CASSFGAQGRETQYF; CDR3nt: TGCGCCAGCAGCTTCGGTGCCCAGGGGAGGGAGACCCAGTACTTC
abundance: few; d_gene: .; j_gene: TRBJ2-7; v_gene: TRBV20-1; CDR3aa: CSARAPTYEQYF; CDR3nt: TGCAGTGCTAGAGCTCCAACCTACGAGCAGTACTTC
abundance: many; d_gene: TRBD1; j_gene: TRBJ1-5; v_gene: TRBV19; CDR3aa: CASLPVTGKSWPQHF; CDR3nt: TGTGCCAGCTTACCCGTGACAGGGAAGAGTTGGCCCCAGCATTTT
abundance: .; d_gene: .; j_gene: TRBJ2-3; v_gene: TRBV6-5; CDR3aa: CASSYVRTDTQYF; CDR3nt: TGTGCCAGCAGTTACGTCCGCACAGATACGCAGTATTTT
abundance: .; d_gene: TRBD1; j_gene: TRBJ1-2; v_gene: TRBV3-1; CDR3aa: CASSSGGANYGYTF; CDR3nt: TGTGCCAGCAGCTCAGGGGGGGCCAACTATGGCTACACCTTC
abundance: few; d_gene: .; j_gene: TRBJ1-5; v_gene: TRBV29-1; CDR3aa: CSVLGANQPQHF; CDR3nt: TGCAGCGTCCTAGGGGCGAATCAGCCCCAGCATTTT
abundance: .; d_gene: .; j_gene: TRBJ2-7; v_gene: TRBV18; CDR3aa: CASSQGYYEQYF; CDR3nt: TGTGCCAGCTCACAGGGGTACTACGAGCAGTACTTC
abundance: .; d_gene: TRBD1; j_gene: TRBJ2-3; v_gene: TRBV20-1; CDR3aa: CSFRDRGVTDAQYF; CDR3nt: TGCAGTTTCCGGGACAGGGGGGTCACAGATGCGCAGTATTTT
abundance: many; d_gene: .; j_gene: TRBJ1-5; v_gene: TRBV6-1; CDR3aa: CASSATGSSNQPQHF; CDR3nt: TGTGCCAGCAGTGCAACAGGGAGTAGCAATCAGCCCCAGCATTTT
abundance: many; d_gene: .; j_gene: TRBJ2-3; v_gene: TRBV7-2; CDR3aa: CASGLTHSSTDTQYF; CDR3nt: TGTGCCAGCGGGCTCACCCACTCTAGCACAGATACGCAGTATTTT
abundance: .; d_gene: .; j_gene: TRBJ2-3; v_gene: TRBV7-2; CDR3aa: CASSLAPGSTDTQYF; CDR3nt: TGTGCCAGCAGCTTAGCGCCCGGAAGCACAGATACGCAGTATTTT
abundance: many; d_gene: .; j_gene: TRBJ2-7; v_gene: TRBV6-5; CDR3aa: CASSSAGVRNEQYF; CDR3nt: TGTGCCAGCAGTTCGGCAGGGGTCAGGAACGAGCAGTACTTC
abundance: few; d_gene: TRBD1; j_gene: TRBJ1-1; v_gene: TRBV12-3/TRBV12-4; CDR3aa: CASSLTGVLAEAFF; CDR3nt: TGTGCCAGCAGTTTGACAGGGGTTTTGGCTGAAGCTTTCTTT
abundance: few; d_gene: .; j_gene: TRBJ2-7; v_gene: TRBV4-2; CDR3aa: CASSQDLRDYEQYF; CDR3nt: TGTGCCAGCAGCCAAGATCTGAGAGATTACGAGCAGTACTTC
abundance: many; d_gene: .; j_gene: TRBJ1-1; v_gene: TRBV19; CDR3aa: CASSFPTAEAFF; CDR3nt: TGTGCCAGTAGTTTCCCTACTGCTGAAGCTTTCTTT
abundance: many; d_gene: .; j_gene: TRBJ2-7; v_gene: TRBV5-1; CDR3aa: CASSWGYEQYF; CDR3nt: TGCGCCAGCAGCTGGGGGTACGAGCAGTACTTC
abundance: many; d_gene: .; j_gene: TRBJ1-2; v_gene: TRBV29-1; CDR3aa: CSVPTQGYGYTF; CDR3nt: TGCAGCGTACCAACGCAGGGGTATGGCTACACCTTC
abundance: many; d_gene: .; j_gene: TRBJ2-1; v_gene: TRBV4-2; CDR3aa: CASSQDFEGAVSYNEQFF; CDR3nt: TGTGCCAGCAGCCAAGATTTTGAAGGGGCCGTTTCCTACAATGAGCAGTTCTTC
abundance: .; d_gene: .; j_gene: TRBJ1-5; v_gene: TRBV6-6; CDR3aa: CASSRDPPSQPQHF; CDR3nt: TGTGCCAGCAGCCGCGACCCCCCTAGTCAGCCCCAGCATTTT
abundance: many; d_gene: .; j_gene: TRBJ2-7; v_gene: TRBV20-1; CDR3aa: CSARGSLGGSSYEQYF; CDR3nt: TGCAGTGCTAGAGGGTCGTTGGGTGGGAGCTCCTACGAGCAGTACTTC
abundance: many; d_gene: .; j_gene: TRBJ2-5; v_gene: TRBV2; CDR3aa: CASSEIWQYQETQYF; CDR3nt: TGTGCCAGCAGTGAGATTTGGCAGTACCAAGAGACCCAGTACTTC
abundance: few; d_gene: .; j_gene: TRBJ2-7; v_gene: TRBV7-2; CDR3aa: CASSPSGRVVTYEQYF; CDR3nt: TGTGCCAGCAGCCCCTCGGGTCGGGTAGTAACCTACGAGCAGTACTTC
abundance: .; d_gene: TRBD1; j_gene: TRBJ2-1; v_gene: TRBV19; CDR3aa: CASSGFSGGSYNEQFF; CDR3nt: TGTGCCAGTAGTGGCTTTTCAGGGGGTTCCTACAATGAGCAGTTCTTC
abundance: few; d_gene: .; j_gene: TRBJ1-2; v_gene: TRBV10-3; CDR3aa: CAISESRPRDYGYTF; CDR3nt: TGTGCCATCAGTGAGTCGAGACCCCGTGACTATGGCTACACCTTC
abundance: .; d_gene: TRBD1; j_gene: TRBJ2-4; v_gene: TRBV28; CDR3aa: CASSLDTGGAVNIQYF; CDR3nt: TGTGCCAGCAGTCTTGACACAGGGGGCGCGGTAAACATTCAGTACTTC
abundance: .; d_gene: .; j_gene: TRBJ1-5; v_gene: TRBV5-6; CDR3aa: CASSLSGDGQPQHF; CDR3nt: TGTGCCAGCAGCTTGTCGGGGGACGGGCAGCCCCAGCATTTT
abundance: many; d_gene: .; j_gene: TRBJ2-1; v_gene: TRBV29-1; CDR3aa: CSVDGPANEQFF; CDR3nt: TGCAGCGTTGATGGCCCGGCCAATGAGCAGTTCTTC
abundance: .; d_gene: .; j_gene: TRBJ2-2; v_gene: TRBV6-5; CDR3aa: CATSFGGRNTGELFF; CDR3nt: TGTGCCACCTCCTTTGGGGGTCGGAACACCGGGGAGCTGTTTTTT
abundance: .; d_gene: TRBD1; j_gene: TRBJ2-1; v_gene: TRBV2; CDR3aa: CASSQEQGPGDEQFF; CDR3nt: TGTGCCAGCAGTCAAGAACAGGGGCCTGGGGATGAGCAGTTCTTC
abundance: .; d_gene: TRBD1; j_gene: TRBJ1-1; v_gene: TRBV27; CDR3aa: CASSIGGVTEAFF; CDR3nt: TGTGCCAGCAGTATAGGGGGCGTCACTGAAGCTTTCTTT
abundance: many; d_gene: .; j_gene: TRBJ2-7; v_gene: TRBV28; CDR3aa: CASTRHSGSYEQYF; CDR3nt: TGTGCCAGCACCCGGCACAGTGGTTCCTACGAGCAGTACTTC
abundance: many; d_gene: .; j_gene: TRBJ2-5; v_gene: TRBV6-4; CDR3aa: CASSGRGFQETQYF; CDR3nt: TGTGCCAGCAGTGGCAGGGGATTCCAAGAGACCCAGTACTTC
abundance: many; d_gene: .; j_gene: TRBJ2-4; v_gene: TRBV5-1; CDR3aa: CASSFDPAKNIQYF; CDR3nt: TGCGCCAGCAGCTTCGATCCAGCCAAAAACATTCAGTACTTC
abundance: many; d_gene: .; j_gene: TRBJ1-6; v_gene: TRBV2; CDR3aa: CASTYGHPPLHF; CDR3nt: TGTGCCAGCACGTACGGTCATCCACCCCTCCACTTT
abundance: .; d_gene: .; j_gene: TRBJ1-5; v_gene: TRBV29-1; CDR3aa: CSVDHGLPDTQHF; CDR3nt: TGCAGCGTTGATCATGGGCTTCCAGATACGCAGCATTTT
abundance: many; d_gene: .; j_gene: TRBJ2-6; v_gene: TRBV19; CDR3aa: CASSIQGNAGANVLTF; CDR3nt: TGTGCCAGTAGTATACAGGGTAACGCTGGGGCCAACGTCCTGACTTTC